This TCR beta chain derives from a study of blood T cells in healthy people across ages. With a J-beta primer mix and a sample-barcoded 5' primer, a second PCR ran about 6 to 11 cycles. Using its own MiXCR run on the 5' RACE reads, TCRdb lists one record per CDR3 protein. The table has over a million distinct CDR3 sequences, roughly two fifths seen once. Germline CDR1 reads SGHNT; CDR2 reads YYREEE (reference sequence). The ends lost 1 base at V and 1 base at J; junction bases unmatched: 4. This CDR3 contains 15 residues. The genes are TRBV5-4 and TRBJ1-2; 7 nucleotides line up with TRBD1. The sequencing sample was made of blood. This TCR was recovered from a young woman in good health. The CDR3 DNA is TGTGCCAGCAGCTTGATATGGGACAGTAACTATGGCTACACCTTC. It translates to CASSLIWDSNYGYTF.